The sequence of this T cell receptor (beta chain) was determined in a study of blood T cell repertoires in COVID-19. This CDR3 region has 13 residues. Trimming took off 4 bases at V and 7 bases at J, with 8 bases between the two ends. The germline gives CDR1 LNHDA, CDR2 SQIVND (reference sequence). Here immunoSEQ multiplex PCR was the method, and the copy in TCRdb shows in-frame clones only, minus some. Of more than 300,000 clones listed, approximately 89% are singletons. The chain couples TRBV19 to TRBJ1-6; D is unclear. Specimen: peripheral blood. The TCR originated in a woman in her thirties with COVID-19, enrolled during active disease. In DNA form, the CDR3 reads TGTGCCAGTAGTACCGACTTCAATTCACCCCTCCACTTT. Its protein product is CASSTDFNSPLHF.